This is a list of T cell receptor beta chains from one sample in a study of OX40 agonist ivuxolimab in advanced cancers. Here immunoSEQ multiplex PCR was the method, and the copy in TCRdb shows in-frame clones only, minus some. The sample holds 55,000 to 65,000 clones, about 90% seen once. The material was CD4+ or CD8+ T cells sorted from blood, obtained in a trial of the OX40 agonist ivuxolimab. These receptors were collected from an adult with an advanced solid tumor such as melanoma, head and neck, liver or kidney cancer. Both conserved end residues are part of each CDR3. The order of the fields is CDR3 length, D gene, J gene, clone size, V gene, CDR3 DNA, CDR3 protein. D genes are given only for firm matches. Only some rows state a clone size, as once, few, many or a class for expanded clones.

15	TRBD2	TRBJ2-1	.	TRBV10-1	TGCGCCAGCAGTGCCAGCGGGAGGCCCCTCAATGAGCAGTTCTTC	CASSASGRPLNEQFF
13	TRBD2	TRBJ2-5	once	TRBV2	TGTGCCAGCACCCTTAGCGGGGGAGAGACCCAGTACTTC	CASTLSGGETQYF
17	TRBD2	TRBJ2-7	once	TRBV5-5	TGTGCCAGCAGCTTACCGGGACTAGCGGGGGTCTCCTACGAGCAGTACTTC	CASSLPGLAGVSYEQYF
15	TRBD1	TRBJ2-2	.	TRBV18	TGTGCCAGCAAACCTGGGACAGGGGATACCGGGGAGCTGTTTTTT	CASKPGTGDTGELFF
14	.	TRBJ1-1	.	TRBV15	TGTGCCACCAGCAGAGAGGCCAGTAAGACTGAAGCTTTCTTT	CATSREASKTEAFF
15	.	TRBJ1-4	once	TRBV28	TGTGCCAGCAGTTTGTACGTCCTCTCCGCCGGAAAACTGTTTTTT	CASSLYVLSAGKLFF
13	.	TRBJ2-2	.	TRBV5-6	TGTGCCAGCAGCTTACAGAACACCGGGGAGCTGTTTTTT	CASSLQNTGELFF
15	TRBD1	TRBJ1-2	.	TRBV7-9	TGTGCCAGCAGCTTAGCACAGGGGGCCGGCTATGGCTACACCTTC	CASSLAQGAGYGYTF
14	TRBD1	TRBJ2-5	.	TRBV19	TGTGCCAGTAGTCCCTGGGACAGTCAAGAGACCCAGTACTTC	CASSPWDSQETQYF
14	.	TRBJ2-5	.	TRBV5-4	TGTGCCAGCAGCACCCTTCTAGTTCAAGAGACCCAGTACTTC	CASSTLLVQETQYF
13	.	TRBJ1-2	.	TRBV6-6	TGTGCCAGCAACTTACGTGGGGAGGGTGGCTACACCTTC	CASNLRGEGGYTF
13	.	TRBJ2-5	.	TRBV7-6	TGTGCCAGCAGCTTAGCTAGCACGGAGACCCAGTACTTC	CASSLASTETQYF
18	TRBD2	TRBJ2-2	few	TRBV4-1	TGCGCCAGCAGCCAAGGTATAGTAGCGGGAGTCGTCACCGGGGAGCTGTTTTTT	CASSQGIVAGVVTGELFF
14	TRBD1	TRBJ2-3	once	TRBV7-3	TGTGCCAGCAGCTTGGGGACAGCGTCGGATACGCAGTATTTT	CASSLGTASDTQYF
15	TRBD1	TRBJ1-5	.	TRBV28	TGTGCCAGCAGACCAGGGGGCCAATTCAATCAGCCCCAGCATTTT	CASRPGGQFNQPQHF
15	TRBD1	TRBJ2-2	once	TRBV4-3	TGCGCCAGCAGCCAAGGGGACAGGGCGACCGGGGAGCTGTTTTTT	CASSQGDRATGELFF
16	.	TRBJ2-5	.	TRBV7-8	TGTGCCAGCAGCCCCGGTAGAGGGGGAGCGGTAGAGACCCAGTACTTC	CASSPGRGGAVETQYF